The present entry profiles one T cell receptor beta chain with its context. The sample is drawn from a study of blood T cell repertoires in COVID-19. Study-level information: Sources were T cells, B-cell-depleted T cells, or PBMCs; the material itself was cDNA or gDNA.

Authors' processing steps: Estimation of nucleated cell counts relied on the amplification of reference gene primers. Method: immunoSEQ multiplex PCR; TCRdb's copy keeps in-frame clones and lacks some. Clone size and the V and J calls come from that table; the DNA yielded D and trimming. The repertoire has nearly 110,000 clones, around 88% of them found once; the top ten carry about 6.8%. Trimming pared 0 bases from V and 5 bases from J, leaving 13 bases between. This CDR3 is built from 15 residues. Germline V CDR1 and CDR2: MGHRA, YSYEKL. Sequenced sample: peripheral blood. The receptor comes from a man aged 50-59 years with active or convalescent COVID-19. This chain uses TRBV4-1 with TRBJ2-5; tentative D call: TRBD2 (5 bases). CDR3 residues: CASSQDPGMGETQYF. CDR3 DNA sequence: TGCGCCAGCAGCCAAGATCCGGGGATGGGTGAGACCCAGTACTTC.